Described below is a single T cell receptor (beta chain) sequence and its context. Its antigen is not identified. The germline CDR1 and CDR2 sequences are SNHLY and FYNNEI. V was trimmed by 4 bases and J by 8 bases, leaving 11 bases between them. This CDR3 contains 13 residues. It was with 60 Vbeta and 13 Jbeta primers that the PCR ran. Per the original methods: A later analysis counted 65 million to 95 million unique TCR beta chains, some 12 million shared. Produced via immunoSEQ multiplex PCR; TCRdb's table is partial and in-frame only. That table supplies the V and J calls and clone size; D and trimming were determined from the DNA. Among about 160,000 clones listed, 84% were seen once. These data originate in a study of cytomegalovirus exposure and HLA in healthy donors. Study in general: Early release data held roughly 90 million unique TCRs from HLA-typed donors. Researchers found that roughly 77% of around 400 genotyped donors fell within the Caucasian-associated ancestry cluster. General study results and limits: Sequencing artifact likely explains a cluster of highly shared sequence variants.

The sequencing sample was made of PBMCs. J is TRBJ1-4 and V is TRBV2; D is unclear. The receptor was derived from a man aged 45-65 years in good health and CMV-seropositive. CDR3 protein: CASSVQAGEKLFF. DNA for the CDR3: TGTGCCAGCAGTGTTCAGGCAGGAGAAAAACTGTTTTTT.